The following is a T cell receptor beta chain sequence with its context. TCR beta chains were sequenced at survey level with immunoSEQ. Assay used: immunoSEQ multiplex PCR; TCRdb lists only in-frame clones, some missing. The repertoire holds tens of thousands of clones, with roughly 93% as singletons. This CDR3 contains 14 residues. In germline, CDR1 is KGHSH, CDR2 LQKENI. V lost 1 base and J 7 bases, leaving 8 bases between the germline ends. The chain recombines TRBV18 with TRBJ1-6; D is unclear. The sequence was collected from a man in his forties or fifties with rheumatoid arthritis. Sequenced: PBMCs. The CDR3 reads CASSPRQLNSPLHF. The CDR3 bases are TGTGCCAGCTCACCACGGCAGCTGAATTCACCCCTCCACTTT.